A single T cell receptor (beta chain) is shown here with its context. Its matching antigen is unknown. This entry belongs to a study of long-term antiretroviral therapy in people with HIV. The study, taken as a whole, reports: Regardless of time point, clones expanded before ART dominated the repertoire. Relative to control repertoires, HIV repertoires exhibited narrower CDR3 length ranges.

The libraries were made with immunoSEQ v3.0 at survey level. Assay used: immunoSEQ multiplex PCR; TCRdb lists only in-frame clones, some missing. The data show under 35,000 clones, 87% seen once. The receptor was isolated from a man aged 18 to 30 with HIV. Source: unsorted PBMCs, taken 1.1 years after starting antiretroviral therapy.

For the CDR3, the DNA is TGTGCCAGCAGCGGGGGGGATTCTGGGGAGACCCAGTACTTC. Amino acid sequence: CASSGGDSGETQYF. The chain is built from TRBV9 and TRBJ2-5; a possible D gene is TRBD2 (6 bases). There are 14 residues in the CDR3. The V gene lost 3 bases and the J gene lost 5 bases, with 14 bases spanning the gap. Germline V gives CDR1 SGDLS, CDR2 YYNGEE.